Listed here are 3 T cell receptor beta chains from one sample, sequenced in a study of blood T cell repertoires in COVID-19. Assay used: immunoSEQ multiplex PCR; TCRdb lists only in-frame clones, some missing. The sample carries about 130,000 clones, over 70% recorded once. Material: peripheral blood. These TCRs come from a human donor in a cohort sampled during active COVID-19.

The table lists this clone with a count of one. The chain joins TRBV5-1 to TRBJ1-4; D possibly corresponds to TRBD1 (6 bases). The V end was cut by 4 bases, the J end by 0 bases, with 10 bases between. This CDR3 has 15 residues. CDR1 is SGHRS and CDR2 is YFSETQ in the germline V gene. The chain's CDR3 is CASSPRTATNEKLFF. DNA for the CDR3: TGCGCCAGCAGCCCCCGGACAGCAACTAATGAAAAACTGTTTTTT.

This chain links TRBV19 with TRBJ1-1, with D tentatively TRBD1 (5 bases). The length of the CDR3 is 16 residues. In germline, CDR1 is LNHDA, CDR2 SQIVND (reference sequence). Trimming pared 3 bases from V and 0 bases from J, leaving 14 bases between. The CDR3 DNA reads TGTGCCAGTAGTATTGACAGATATTCGATGAACACTGAAGCTTTCTTT. It specifies CASSIDRYSMNTEAFF.

The chain recombines TRBV7-9 with TRBJ1-1; 9 bases line up with TRBD1. Germline values: CDR1 SEHNR, CDR2 FQNEAQ (reference sequence). After removal of 3 bases from V and 5 bases from J, the junction contained 10 bases not matched to a gene. The CDR3 runs to 16 residues. The CDR3 sequence: CASSFTLDRGRTEAFF. For the CDR3, the DNA is TGTGCCAGCAGCTTTACTCTGGACAGGGGCCGGACTGAAGCTTTCTTT.